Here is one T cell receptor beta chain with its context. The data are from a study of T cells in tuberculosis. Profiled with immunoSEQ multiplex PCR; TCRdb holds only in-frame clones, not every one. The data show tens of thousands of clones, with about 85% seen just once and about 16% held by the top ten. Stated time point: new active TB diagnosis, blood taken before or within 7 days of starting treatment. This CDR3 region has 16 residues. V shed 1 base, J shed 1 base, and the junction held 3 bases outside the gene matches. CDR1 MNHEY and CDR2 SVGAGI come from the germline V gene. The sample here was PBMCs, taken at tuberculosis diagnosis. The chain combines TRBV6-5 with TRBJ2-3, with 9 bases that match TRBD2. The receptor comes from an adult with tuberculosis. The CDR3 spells CASSYFSSGGTDTQYF. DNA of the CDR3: TGTGCCAGCAGTTACTTCTCTAGCGGGGGCACAGATACGCAGTATTTT.